The clone carrying this T cell receptor (beta chain) was observed a few times. Its antigen is not known. The sample belongs to a study of early T cells in non-severe SARS-CoV-2 infection. On the study more broadly: Chains were unpaired, as sequencing was done on bulk RNA from unsorted whole blood.

Unique molecular identifiers were affixed to single, distinct cDNA molecules. MiXCR, run by TCRdb on the 5' RACE reads, gives a single entry per CDR3 protein. Among 40,000 to 45,000 distinct CDR3 sequences, approximately 10% were seen once, and the ten largest hold 8.5% to 10%. Broader study findings: Matching against VDJdb likely underestimated virus-specific expansions, favoring anti-spike CD8.

V gave up 4 bases and J gave up 10 bases; unmatched junction bases: 3. The CDR3 sequence is 12 residues long. Germline V gene data show CDR1 as MNHEY and CDR2 as SVGEGT. The clonotype comes from an adult who was a healthcare worker with PCR-confirmed SARS-CoV-2 infection or an uninfected control (not recorded which). The sample taken for sequencing was whole blood. This chain connects TRBV6-2 or TRBV6-3 to TRBJ1-5; 8 bases match TRBD1. CDR3 in amino acids: CASSWGQDPQHF. The CDR3 DNA reads TGTGCCAGCAGTTGGGGACAGGACCCCCAGCATTTT.